A few counts support the clone carrying this T cell receptor beta chain. The sample originates from a study of early T cells in non-severe SARS-CoV-2 infection. This CDR3 contains 15 residues. Germline CDR1 KGHDR, CDR2 SFDVKD. V was pared by 3 bases and J by 2 bases, with 11 bases between. Using its own MiXCR run on the 5' RACE reads, TCRdb lists one record per CDR3 protein. The sample has 30,000 to 45,000 distinct CDR3 sequences; 4.5% to 7% are singletons. Sequenced material: whole blood, taken at baseline. This TCR was sampled from an adult who was a healthcare worker with PCR-confirmed SARS-CoV-2 infection or an uninfected control (not recorded which). This chain connects TRBV24-1 to TRBJ2-3; D gene uncertain. CDR3 protein: CATSDSRHSTDTQYF. The CDR3 DNA reads as TGTGCCACCAGTGATAGTCGACACTCCACAGATACGCAGTATTTT.